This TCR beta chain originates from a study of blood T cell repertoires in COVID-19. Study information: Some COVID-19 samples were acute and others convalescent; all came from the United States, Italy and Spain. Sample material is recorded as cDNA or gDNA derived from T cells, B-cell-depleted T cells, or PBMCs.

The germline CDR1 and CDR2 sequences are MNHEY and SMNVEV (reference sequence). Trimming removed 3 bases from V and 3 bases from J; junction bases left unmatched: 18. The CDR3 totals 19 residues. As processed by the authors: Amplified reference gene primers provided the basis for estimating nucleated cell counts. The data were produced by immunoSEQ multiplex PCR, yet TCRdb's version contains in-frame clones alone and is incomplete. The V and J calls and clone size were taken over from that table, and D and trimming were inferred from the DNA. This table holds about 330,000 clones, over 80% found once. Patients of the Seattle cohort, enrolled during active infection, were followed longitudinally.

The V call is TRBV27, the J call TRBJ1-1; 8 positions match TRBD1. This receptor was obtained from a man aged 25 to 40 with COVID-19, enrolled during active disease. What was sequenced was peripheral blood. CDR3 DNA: TGTGCCAGCAGTTTGAAGGCTCAGGGACAGGCCCAATTCCACACTGAAGCTTTCTTT. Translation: CASSLKAQGQAQFHTEAFF.